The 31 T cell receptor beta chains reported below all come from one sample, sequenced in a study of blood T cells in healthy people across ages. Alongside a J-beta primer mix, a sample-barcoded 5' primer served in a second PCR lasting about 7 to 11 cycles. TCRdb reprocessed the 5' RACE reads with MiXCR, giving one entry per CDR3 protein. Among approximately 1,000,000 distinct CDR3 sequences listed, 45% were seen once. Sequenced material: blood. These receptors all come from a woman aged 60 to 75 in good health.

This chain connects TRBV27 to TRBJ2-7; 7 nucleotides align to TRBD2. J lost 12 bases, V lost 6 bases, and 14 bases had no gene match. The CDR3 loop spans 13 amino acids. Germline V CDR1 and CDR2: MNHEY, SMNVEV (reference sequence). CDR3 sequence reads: CASSSNPRLAGYF. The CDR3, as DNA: TGTGCCAGCAGCTCTAACCCGCGACTAGCCGGGTACTTC.

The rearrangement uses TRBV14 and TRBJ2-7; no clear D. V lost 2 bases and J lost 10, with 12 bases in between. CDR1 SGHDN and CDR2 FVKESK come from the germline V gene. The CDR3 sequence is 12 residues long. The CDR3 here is CASSQPGEPQYF. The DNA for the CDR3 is TGTGCCAGCAGCCAACCGGGCGAACCTCAGTACTTC.

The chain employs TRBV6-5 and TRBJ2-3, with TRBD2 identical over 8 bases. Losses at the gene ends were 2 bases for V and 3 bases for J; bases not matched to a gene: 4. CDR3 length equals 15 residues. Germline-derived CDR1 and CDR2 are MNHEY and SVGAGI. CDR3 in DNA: TGTGCCAGCAGTTACCCGGGACTAGGGACAGATACGCAGTATTTT. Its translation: CASSYPGLGTDTQYF.

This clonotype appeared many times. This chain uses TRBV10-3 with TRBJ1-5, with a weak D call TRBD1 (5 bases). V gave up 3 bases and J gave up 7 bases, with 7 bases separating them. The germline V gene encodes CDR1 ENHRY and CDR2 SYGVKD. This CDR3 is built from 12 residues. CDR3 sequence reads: CAISDGGQPQHF. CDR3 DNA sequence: TGTGCCATCAGTGATGGGGGGCAGCCCCAGCATTTT.

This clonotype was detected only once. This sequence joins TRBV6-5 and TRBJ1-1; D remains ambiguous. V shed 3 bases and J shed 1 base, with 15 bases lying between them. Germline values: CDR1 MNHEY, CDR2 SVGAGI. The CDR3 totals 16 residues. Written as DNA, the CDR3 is TGTGCCAGCAGTTATGGCCTCGACACCCAGAACACTGAAGCTTTCTTT. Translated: CASSYGLDTQNTEAFF.

CDR3 protein: CAWTPDRARGYTF. As DNA, the CDR3 is TGTGCCTGGACTCCGGACAGGGCTAGAGGCTACACCTTC. This chain joins TRBV30 and TRBJ1-2; 8 positions match TRBD1. The CDR3 sequence is 13 residues long. The germline V gene has CDR1 GTSNPN and CDR2 SVGIG (reference sequence). V lost 4 bases and J lost 8; bases outside the gene matches: 9.

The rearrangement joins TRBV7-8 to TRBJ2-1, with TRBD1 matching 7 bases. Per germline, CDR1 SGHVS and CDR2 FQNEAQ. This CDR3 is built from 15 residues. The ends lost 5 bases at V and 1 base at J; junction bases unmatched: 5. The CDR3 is CASSRQGGSYNEQFF. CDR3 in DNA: TGTGCCAGCAGCCGACAGGGTGGGTCCTACAATGAGCAGTTCTTC.

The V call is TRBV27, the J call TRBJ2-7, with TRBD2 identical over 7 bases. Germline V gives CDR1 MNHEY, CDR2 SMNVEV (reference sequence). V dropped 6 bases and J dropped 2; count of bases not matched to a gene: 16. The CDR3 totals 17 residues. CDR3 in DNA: TGTGCCAGCAGATACCAAGCGGGACGGGCCCAAACCTACGAGCAGTACTTC. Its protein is CASRYQAGRAQTYEQYF.

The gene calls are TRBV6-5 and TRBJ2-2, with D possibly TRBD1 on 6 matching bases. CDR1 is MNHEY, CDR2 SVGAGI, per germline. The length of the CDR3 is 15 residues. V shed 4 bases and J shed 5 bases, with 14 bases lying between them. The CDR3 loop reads CASSWGQGETGELFF. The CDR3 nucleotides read TGTGCCAGCAGTTGGGGGCAGGGTGAGACCGGGGAGCTGTTTTTT.

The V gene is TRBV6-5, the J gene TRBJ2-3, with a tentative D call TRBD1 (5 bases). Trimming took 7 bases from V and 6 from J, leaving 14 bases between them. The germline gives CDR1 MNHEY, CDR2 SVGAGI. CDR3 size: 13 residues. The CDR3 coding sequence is TGTGCCAGCATTGGGGCCCTACGGGATACGCAGTATTTT. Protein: CASIGALRDTQYF.

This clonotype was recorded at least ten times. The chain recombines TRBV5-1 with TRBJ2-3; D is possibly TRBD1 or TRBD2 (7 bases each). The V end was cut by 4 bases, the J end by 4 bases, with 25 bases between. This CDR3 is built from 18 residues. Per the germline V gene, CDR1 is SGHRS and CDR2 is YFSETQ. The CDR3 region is CASSPLSHLQGRADTQYF. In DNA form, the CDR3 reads TGCGCCAGCAGCCCCCTCTCCCACCTACAGGGGAGGGCAGATACGCAGTATTTT.

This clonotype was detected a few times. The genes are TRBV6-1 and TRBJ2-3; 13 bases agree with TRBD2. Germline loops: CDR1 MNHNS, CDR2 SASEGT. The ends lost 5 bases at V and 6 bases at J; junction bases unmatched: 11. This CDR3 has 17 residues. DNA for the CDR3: TGTGCCAGCAGTCATCTGACCGGGACTAGCGGGACGGATACGCAGTATTTT. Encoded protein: CASSHLTGTSGTDTQYF.

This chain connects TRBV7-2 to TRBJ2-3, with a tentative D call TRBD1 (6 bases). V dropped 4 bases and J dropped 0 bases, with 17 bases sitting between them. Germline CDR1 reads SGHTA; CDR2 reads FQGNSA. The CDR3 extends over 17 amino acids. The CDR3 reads CASSYDRKSSSTDTQYF. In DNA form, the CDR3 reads TGTGCCAGCAGCTACGACAGGAAATCCTCTAGCACAGATACGCAGTATTTT. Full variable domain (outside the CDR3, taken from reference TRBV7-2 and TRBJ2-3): GAGVSQSPSNKVTEKGKDVELRCDPISGHTALYWYRQSLGQGLEFLIYFQGNSAPDKSGLPSDRFSAERTGGSVSTLTIQRTQQEDSAVYLCASSYDRKSSSTDTQYFGPGTRLTVL.

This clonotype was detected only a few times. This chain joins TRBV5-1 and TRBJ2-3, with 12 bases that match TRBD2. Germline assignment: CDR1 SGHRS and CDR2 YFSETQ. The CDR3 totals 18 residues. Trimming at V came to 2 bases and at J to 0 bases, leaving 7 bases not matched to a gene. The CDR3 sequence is CASSLTSGRPSSTDTQYF. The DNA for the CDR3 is TGCGCCAGCAGCTTAACTAGCGGGAGGCCCTCTAGCACAGATACGCAGTATTTT.

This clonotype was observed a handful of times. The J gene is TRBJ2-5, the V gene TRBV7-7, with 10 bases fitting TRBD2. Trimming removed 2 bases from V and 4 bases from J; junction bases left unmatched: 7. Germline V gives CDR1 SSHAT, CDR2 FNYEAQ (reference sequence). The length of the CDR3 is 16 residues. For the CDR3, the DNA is TGTGCCAGCAGCTTAAATCTAGCGGGAGATGGAGAGACCCAGTACTTC. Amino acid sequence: CASSLNLAGDGETQYF.

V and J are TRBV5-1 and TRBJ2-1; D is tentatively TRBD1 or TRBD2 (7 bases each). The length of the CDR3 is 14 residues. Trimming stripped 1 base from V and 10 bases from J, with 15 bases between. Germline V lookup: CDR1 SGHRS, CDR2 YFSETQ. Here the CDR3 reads CASSLQGGIGEQFF. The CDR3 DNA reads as TGCGCCAGCAGCTTGCAGGGGGGGATAGGGGAGCAGTTCTTC.

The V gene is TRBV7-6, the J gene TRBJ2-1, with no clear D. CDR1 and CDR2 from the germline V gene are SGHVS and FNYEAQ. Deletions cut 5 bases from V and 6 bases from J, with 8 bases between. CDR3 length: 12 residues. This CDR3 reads CASSPKSNEQFF. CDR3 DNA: TGTGCCAGCAGCCCTAAGAGCAATGAGCAGTTCTTC.

The CDR3 DNA reads as TGTGCCAGCAGCTTAAGGGGAAGGGGTGGGTACGAGCAGTACTTC. Its translation is CASSLRGRGGYEQYF. V usage is TRBV7-6 and J usage is TRBJ2-7, with D possibly being TRBD1 (5 bases). The V and J ends lost 2 bases and 4 bases respectively, with 15 bases between them. Germline V gives CDR1 SGHVS, CDR2 FNYEAQ. The CDR3 is made up of 15 amino acids. Full variable domain (remainder filled in from reference TRBV7-6 and TRBJ2-7): GAGVSQSPRYKVTKRGQDVALRCDPISGHVSLYWYRQALGQGPEFLTYFNYEAQQDKSGLPNDRFSAERPEGSISTLTIQRTEQRDSAMYRCASSLRGRGGYEQYFGPGTRLTVT.

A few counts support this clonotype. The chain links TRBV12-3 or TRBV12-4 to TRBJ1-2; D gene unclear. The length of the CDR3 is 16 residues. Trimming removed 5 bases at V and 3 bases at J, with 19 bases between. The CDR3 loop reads CASSPIGPWADYGYTF. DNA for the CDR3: TGTGCCAGCAGTCCGATCGGACCTTGGGCGGACTATGGCTACACCTTC.

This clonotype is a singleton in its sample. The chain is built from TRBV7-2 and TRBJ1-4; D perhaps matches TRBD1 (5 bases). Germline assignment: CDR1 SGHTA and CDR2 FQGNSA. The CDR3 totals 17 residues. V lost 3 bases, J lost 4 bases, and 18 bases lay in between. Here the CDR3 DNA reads TGTGCCAGCAGCTTGGGCAGGGCGCAAACTATTAATGAAAAACTGTTTTTT. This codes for CASSLGRAQTINEKLFF.

DNA for the CDR3: TGCGCCAGCAGTAACGGACTAGCGGGAGGGCAGAGCTCCTACGAGCAGTACTTC. It yields the protein CASSNGLAGGQSSYEQYF. The chain couples TRBV4-1 to TRBJ2-7; 15 nucleotides line up with TRBD2. CDR1 and CDR2 from the germline V gene are MGHRA and YSYEKL. V trimming: 6 bases; J trimming: 0 bases; junction bases outside the gene matches: 9. The CDR3 covers 18 residues.

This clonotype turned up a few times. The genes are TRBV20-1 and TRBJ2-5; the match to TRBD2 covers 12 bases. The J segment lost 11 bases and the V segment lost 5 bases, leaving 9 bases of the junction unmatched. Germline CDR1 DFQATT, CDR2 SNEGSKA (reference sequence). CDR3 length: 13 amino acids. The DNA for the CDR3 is TGCAGTGCTCGACTAGCGGGAGAGGGGGAGCAGTACTTC. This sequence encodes CSARLAGEGEQYF.

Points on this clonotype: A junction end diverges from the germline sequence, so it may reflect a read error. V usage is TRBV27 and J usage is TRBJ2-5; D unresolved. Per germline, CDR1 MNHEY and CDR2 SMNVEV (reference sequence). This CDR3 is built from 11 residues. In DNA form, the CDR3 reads TGTGTCAGCAATTTTAGGGCTGAGCAGTACTTC. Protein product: CVSNFRAEQYF.

CDR3 protein: CASSEGTTVWETQYF. The CDR3 DNA reads TGTGCCAGCAGTGAAGGGACTACCGTCTGGGAGACCCAGTACTTC. The V call is TRBV2, the J call TRBJ2-5, with D possibly being TRBD2 (6 bases). The CDR3 loop spans 15 amino acids. The germline CDR1 and CDR2 sequences are SNHLY and FYNNEI. V was clipped by 1 base and J by 5 bases, with 14 bases between them.

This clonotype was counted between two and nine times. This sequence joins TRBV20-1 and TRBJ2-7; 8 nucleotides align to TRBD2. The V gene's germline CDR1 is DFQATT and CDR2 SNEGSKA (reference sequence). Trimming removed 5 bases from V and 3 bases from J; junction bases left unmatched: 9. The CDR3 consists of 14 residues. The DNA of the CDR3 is TGCAGTGCTGAAGACGAGACTAGCGACTACGAGCAGTACTTC. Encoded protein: CSAEDETSDYEQYF.

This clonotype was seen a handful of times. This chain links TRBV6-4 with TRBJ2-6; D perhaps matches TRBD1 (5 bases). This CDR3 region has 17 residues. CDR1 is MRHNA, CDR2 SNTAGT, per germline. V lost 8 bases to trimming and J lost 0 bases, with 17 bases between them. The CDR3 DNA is TGTGCCAGCCCCGATAAGGGGCTGAGCTCTGGGGCCAACGTCCTGACTTTC. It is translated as CASPDKGLSSGANVLTF.

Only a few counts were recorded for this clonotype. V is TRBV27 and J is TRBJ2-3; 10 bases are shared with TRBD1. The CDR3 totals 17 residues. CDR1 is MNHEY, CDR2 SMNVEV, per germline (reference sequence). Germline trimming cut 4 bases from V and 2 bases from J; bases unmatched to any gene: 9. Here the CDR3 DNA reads TGTGCCAGCAGTTCCCTTACGACAGGGGGCAACACAGATACGCAGTATTTT. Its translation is CASSSLTTGGNTDTQYF.

CDR3 bases: TGCGCCAGCAGTTCCGTCGATACGCAGTATTTT. As protein: CASSSVDTQYF. The chain couples TRBV10-1 to TRBJ2-3; D gene ambiguous. CDR1 is WNHNN and CDR2 is SYGVQD in the germline V gene (reference sequence). This CDR3 has 11 residues. V gave up 5 bases and J gave up 6 bases, with 6 bases separating them.

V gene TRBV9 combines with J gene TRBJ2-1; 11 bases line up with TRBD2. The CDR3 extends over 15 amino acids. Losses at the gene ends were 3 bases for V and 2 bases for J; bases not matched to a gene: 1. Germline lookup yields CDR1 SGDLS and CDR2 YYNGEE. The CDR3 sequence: CASSATSGAYNEQFF. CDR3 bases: TGTGCCAGCAGCGCGACTAGCGGGGCCTACAATGAGCAGTTCTTC.

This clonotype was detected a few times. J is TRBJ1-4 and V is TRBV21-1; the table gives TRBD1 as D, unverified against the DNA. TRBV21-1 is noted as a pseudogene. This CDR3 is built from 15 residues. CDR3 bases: TGTGCCAGCAGCAAAGTCCGGGGGCAGGACGAAAAACTGTTTTTT. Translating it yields CASSKVRGQDEKLFF.

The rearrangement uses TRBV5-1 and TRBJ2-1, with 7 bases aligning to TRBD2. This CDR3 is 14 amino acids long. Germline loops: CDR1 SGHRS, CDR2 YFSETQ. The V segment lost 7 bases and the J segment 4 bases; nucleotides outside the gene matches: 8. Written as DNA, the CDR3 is TGCGCCAGCCAACCTGGGGGGGGTTACAATGAGCAGTTCTTC. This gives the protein CASQPGGGYNEQFF. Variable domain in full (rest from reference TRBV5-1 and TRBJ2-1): KAGVTQTPRYLIKTRGQQVTLSCSPISGHRSVSWYQQTPGQGLQFLFEYFSETQRNKGNFPGRFSGRQFSNSRSEMNVSTLELGDSALYLCASQPGGGYNEQFFGPGTRLTVL.